This TCR beta chain appears in the sequencing data of a study of tumor-infiltrating lymphocytes in primary liver carcinoma (dated by TCRdb to the late 2010s). Some background on the complete study: Of the five patients (three men and two women, aged 30 to 69 years), four had hepatocellular carcinoma and one had combined HCC and intrahepatic cholangiocarcinoma. To link TCRbeta repertoire diversity with the local molecular phenotype, the roughly 27 tumor region samples were profiled using Agilent mRNA microarrays. Tumors of the five patients were stage T1-T3 N0M0 with maximum diameters of roughly 4 to 11 cm. A total of roughly 35 specimens from 5 patients went through TCRbeta repertoire sequencing, namely 25 tumor regions, 5 adjacent noncancerous liver tissues and 5 peripheral blood samples. Reproducibility between technical replicate repertoires was high, with correlation coefficients above 0.95 and mean shared-clone rates approximately 0.91. Roughly 3.5 to 8 million productive TCRbeta reads were obtained per sample, and no significant difference in read depth was found between tissue types. Across five regions of each liver tumor, along with adjacent normal tissue and blood, the study brought together TCRbeta repertoire sequencing, expression microarrays and whole-exome sequencing.

Total RNA and DNA were co-extracted without cell sorting from roughly 20-30 mg of bulk tissue using the AllPrep DNA/RNA mini kit. Between November 2015 and early 2016, five patients in China with histopathologically diagnosed primary liver carcinoma had their tumors surgically resected. At the time of sampling, the patients were treatment-naive and had chronic HBV infection. Each tumor was sampled at five spatially separated regions: the superior, inferior, left-lateral and right-lateral poles and the tumor centre. Histology showed that every tumor sample contained more than 85% viable tumor cells. Each fresh piece of tumor and adjacent tissue was cut in two, with one half stored in RNAlater at -80 degrees C and the other half sent for histology. A constant-region primer and ProtoScript II reverse transcriptase were used to reverse-transcribe TCRbeta-specific cDNA from approximately 550 ng total RNA. Construction of the TCRbeta libraries relied on three nested rounds of multiplex PCR, following a slightly modified ARM-PCR procedure. Each of the first two PCR rounds ran for nine to ten cycles and used multiplex TRBV1-TRBV30 forward primers together with a Cbeta reverse primer. A final 25-cycle PCR with Deep VentR polymerase added sample barcodes and Illumina adapters. Before sequencing, amplicons of 200-500 bp were gel-purified using a QIAquick gel extraction kit. An Illumina HiSeq 2500 was used to sequence the TCRbeta amplicons, generating 250-bp paired-end reads. Under the source paper's analysis protocol: Reads were quality-trimmed with Trimmomatic v0.33, and paired reads were merged with FLASH v1.2.11 to recover full CDR3 sequences. V, D and J germline segments were assigned to the rearranged TCRbeta sequences by MiGEC v1.2.1b. Clonotype statistics and Shannon-Wiener diversity indices were calculated with VDJtools v1.0.0. To cut down on sampling bias, every analysis after diversity analysis relied on just the 250 most abundant clonotypes from each sample. TCRdb trimmed the raw reads at Q25, called clones with MiXCR and kept productive beta chains. Rows are unified per CDR3 protein, each entry keeping the most common DNA and genes. TCRdb's processing, not the authors' own work, is the source of the V and J calls. The sample yields roughly 100,000 distinct CDR3 sequences; roughly 80% were counted once. The ten largest make up roughly a fifth of the sample.

Reading the germline V gene (reference sequence) gives CDR1 SGHKS and CDR2 YYEKEE. Measured from the cysteine to the phenylalanine, the CDR3 is 14 residues long. The CDR3 DNA has 42 bases and is translated from base 1. The study at large found these results: Only four or five patients were included in the study, and the authors note that the findings should be validated in a larger study. Because sequencing covered only the TCR beta chain and unpaired alpha chains were not captured, true repertoire diversity is likely underestimated. Only roughly 8-25% of top clones appeared in all five regions of a tumor, which suggests that tumor-infiltrating T cells are spatially heterogeneous. A significantly larger repertoire fraction was made up by the top 250 clones in tumors than in blood (p = 0.039). Repertoire overlap was found to be higher between tumor regions (mean approximately 35%) than between tumor-adjacent (about 17%) or tumor-blood (14%) pairs, consistent with antigen-driven expansion. Bulk unsorted samples precluded comparing CD4+ and CD8+ T cell repertoires.

With respect to this clonotype: The clone's antigen remains unknown. The junction shows a germline mismatch at one end, possibly a read error.

Input material: liver tumor tissue from sampling region 3. In the paper's terms, the cell subset or site label means: tumor region T3, left-lateral pole. The chain employs TRBV5-5 and TRBJ2-5, with a tentative D gene TRBD2 over 6 matching bases. The TCR originated in a man aged 40-49 years with primary liver carcinoma and hepatitis B virus infection. The CDR3 region has the sequence CTNSSKTRGESQYF. The bases are TGTACCAACAGCTCGAAGACTAGGGGAGAGTCCCAGTACTTC.